This T cell receptor beta chain was retrieved from a study of shared clonotypes between healthy human individuals. Overall study: Researchers drew samples from two women and three men aged 18 to 49. Study-wide results and caveats: Some clonotypes were shared by all four sorted-subset donors, while others were not shared. The non-shared ones had lower generation probabilities than the shared ones. Between a handful of donors, naive CD4 clonotypes were shared at a level of about 5%.

The table came from immunoSEQ multiplex PCR; TCRdb's copy has only in-frame clones and leaves some out. The sample consists of over a million clones, about 76% of them appearing once. The germline V gene encodes CDR1 MDHEN and CDR2 SYDVKM. The CDR3 length is 16 residues. J was trimmed by 5 bases and V by 5 bases; bases with no gene match: 14. The donors, all of them Caucasian adults, lived in Nashville, Tennessee. Comment on this clone: Antigen unknown.

Sequencing was performed on memory CD4+ T cells sorted from blood. The subset was: CD45RA-negative fraction. The rearrangement links TRBV28 to TRBJ2-7; 8 nucleotides line up with TRBD2. This clonotype was sampled from a young man in good health. As DNA, the CDR3 is TGTGCCAGCAGTCCGTCGACTCTAGCGGGCTGGGACGAGCAGTACTTC. It encodes CASSPSTLAGWDEQYF.